This TCR beta chain was found in a study of blood T cell repertoires in COVID-19. This clone appeared a few times. Under the authors' procedure: The assay estimated nucleated cells by amplifying reference gene primers. Clones were sequenced by immunoSEQ multiplex PCR, and TCRdb holds only the in-frame ones, with some missing. V, J and clone size were drawn from that table, and D and trimming were deduced from the DNA. There are fewer than 95,000 clones in the sample; roughly 88% occur only once, and roughly 4.8% lies in the top ten. CDR3 length: 15 residues. V was pared by 6 bases and J by 1 base, with 12 bases between. CDR1 is MGHRA and CDR2 is YSYEKL in the germline V gene.

Source material: peripheral blood. The V gene is TRBV4-1, the J gene TRBJ2-2; D might be TRBD1 (7 bases). The source is a woman at least 80 years old with acute or convalescent COVID-19. CDR3 loop: CASSLRGENTGELFF. The CDR3 DNA sequence: TGCGCCAGCAGTCTCAGGGGGGAGAACACCGGGGAGCTGTTTTTT.